Listed below are T cell receptor beta chains from one sample, sequenced in a study of Tregs in tolerant kidney transplant recipients. TCRdb's table, derived via immunoSEQ multiplex PCR, lists solely in-frame clones and lacks some. The data hold approximately 90,000 clones, with approximately 90% observed a single time. Sequenced sample: CD8+ T cells from blood. Receptors were obtained from a human donor in good health. The CDR3 runs from the conserved cysteine through the conserved F or W. D genes are given only for firm matches. Clone size is given for some rows only: seen once, a few or many times, or a class if the clone is expanded.

d_call,j_call,clone_size,v_call,cdr3_nt,cdr3_aa
TRBD2,TRBJ2-5,once,TRBV5-5,TGTGCCAGCAGCCCCAGACTAGCGGGGCAAGAGACCCAGTACTTC,CASSPRLAGQETQYF
TRBD2,TRBJ2-3,.,TRBV19,TGTGCCAGTAGTTGGACTAGCGGTAGCACAGATACGCAGTATTTT,CASSWTSGSTDTQYF
TRBD1,TRBJ1-5,.,TRBV19,TGTGCCAGTAGTACGAGCCGGACAGGGGGGATAAATCAGCCCCAGCATTTT,CASSTSRTGGINQPQHF
.,TRBJ1-4,once,TRBV7-9,TGTGCCAGCAGCTCAAGCTCAGACAGTGATGAAAAACTGTTTTTT,CASSSSSDSDEKLFF
TRBD2,TRBJ2-7,.,TRBV4-1,TGCGCCAGCAGCCAGGCACTAGCGGATTCATCCTACGAGCAGTACTTC,CASSQALADSSYEQYF
.,TRBJ2-1,.,TRBV4-1,TGCGCCAGCAGCCAAGCTCCGGACTACAATGAGCAGTTCTTC,CASSQAPDYNEQFF
TRBD1,TRBJ2-4,.,TRBV10-3,TGTGCCATCAGTGAGGGACAGGGCGGCATTCAGTACTTC,CAISEGQGGIQYF
TRBD2,TRBJ2-7,.,TRBV6-1,TGTGCCAGCAGTTCCAGGACTAGCGGAACCTACGAGCAGTACTTC,CASSSRTSGTYEQYF
TRBD1,TRBJ2-1,.,TRBV7-8,TGTGCCTCGGGACAGGGTTCCTACAATGAGCAGTTCTTC,CASGQGSYNEQFF
TRBD1,TRBJ1-1,.,TRBV11-3,TGTGCCAGCAGCCCCGTACAGGGGGCTAATTTTGAAGCTTTCTTT,CASSPVQGANFEAFF
.,TRBJ1-6,.,TRBV19,TGTGCCAGTAGCAGTTTGGGGCCTTTTGGTTCACCCCTCCACTTT,CASSSLGPFGSPLHF
.,TRBJ1-5,.,TRBV15,TGTGCCACCAGCAGAGAGGAGTTGCCAGGGAGCAATCAGCCCCAGCATTTT,CATSREELPGSNQPQHF
TRBD2,TRBJ2-5,.,TRBV10-2,TGCGCCAGCAGTGAGTCTGGCGGGGGGGTTGAAGAGACCCAGTACTTC,CASSESGGGVEETQYF
.,TRBJ2-1,.,TRBV6-1,TGTGCCAGCAGTGACTCAGGTTACAATGAGCAGTTCTTC,CASSDSGYNEQFF
TRBD1,TRBJ2-1,once,TRBV6-4,TGTGCCAGCAGTGACCGTTTGGCCAGGGCAGGGGGCCCCTACAATGAGCAGTTCTTC,CASSDRLARAGGPYNEQFF
.,TRBJ1-1,.,TRBV18,TGTGCCAGCTCACCAGATGCGAACACTGAAGCTTTCTTT,CASSPDANTEAFF
.,TRBJ1-2,.,TRBV12-5,TGTGCTAGTGGTTTTATGTCAGGGTTCTATGGCTACACCTTC,CASGFMSGFYGYTF
TRBD1,TRBJ2-7,.,TRBV4-2,TGTGCCAGCAGCCCTTCTCAGGGGGCGGGGTTCGAGCAGTACTTC,CASSPSQGAGFEQYF
.,TRBJ1-5,.,TRBV27,TGTGCCAGCAGATGGGGGCCCAATCAGCCCCAGCATTTT,CASRWGPNQPQHF
TRBD1,TRBJ1-4,.,TRBV7-9,TGTGCCAGCAGCTTAGAGGGGAGGACAGGACCTAATGAAAAACTGTTTTTT,CASSLEGRTGPNEKLFF
.,TRBJ1-1,once,TRBV7-8,TGTGCCAGCAGCTTAGCAGGGTTGAACACTGAAGCTTTCTTT,CASSLAGLNTEAFF
.,TRBJ2-3,once,TRBV7-6,TGTGCCAGCAGCACCCCGAAGGCAGGGGCAGATACGCAGTATTTT,CASSTPKAGADTQYF
.,TRBJ1-2,.,TRBV20-1,TGCAGTGCTAGAGAAGGGATCGGCTACACCTTC,CSAREGIGYTF
TRBD1,TRBJ1-2,few,TRBV19,TGTGCCAGTACCCCAGGTGGAGGGGGCAACTATGGCTACACCTTC,CASTPGGGGNYGYTF
.,TRBJ2-5,.,TRBV5-4,TGTGCCAGCAGCTTGGCCGTCCGACGTAGGACCCAGTACTTC,CASSLAVRRRTQYF
.,TRBJ2-7,.,TRBV4-1,TGCGCCAGCAGCCAAGAGCTACCGGACTACACTACGGAGCAGTACTTC,CASSQELPDYTTEQYF
.,TRBJ2-1,.,TRBV10-1,TGCGCCAGCAGTGAGGGGCTAGCGGTCTACAGGGGGAATGAGCAGTTCTTC,CASSEGLAVYRGNEQFF
.,TRBJ2-1,once,TRBV7-9,TGTGCCAGCAGCTTAGAGGGCCTCGGGCGTTGGTCCTACAATGAGCAGTTCTTC,CASSLEGLGRWSYNEQFF
TRBD1,TRBJ2-7,.,TRBV4-1,TGCGCCAGCAGCCAAGATTGGGGACAGGCTTTGGACGAGCAGTACTTC,CASSQDWGQALDEQYF
.,TRBJ1-3,.,TRBV19,TGTGCCAGTAGTACTGAGGGGTTAGGAAACACCATATATTTT,CASSTEGLGNTIYF
.,TRBJ2-2,.,TRBV7-3,TGTGCCAGCGCCGGAGTGACCAGTTTGGGTGGGGAGCTGTTTTTT,CASAGVTSLGGELFF
TRBD1,TRBJ2-7,.,TRBV19,TGTGCCAGTAGTTCCTCCGGGACAGGGGGCAACGAGCAGTACTTC,CASSSSGTGGNEQYF
TRBD1,TRBJ2-1,.,TRBV27,TGTGCCAGCAGAGAAGAACGAGCCGGGACAGGGGGTGGGAATGAGCAGTTCTTC,CASREERAGTGGGNEQFF
TRBD2,TRBJ2-3,.,TRBV11-2,TGTGCCAGCAGCTTATATAGCGGGGAGGATACGCAGTATTTT,CASSLYSGEDTQYF
.,TRBJ1-1,.,TRBV10-3,TGTGCCATCAGTGAGACATCTGGGGGGAACACTGAAGCTTTCTTT,CAISETSGGNTEAFF
TRBD2,TRBJ2-7,.,TRBV6-1,TGTGCCAGCAGTGAAGACACTAGCGGGGGGTGGTACGAGCAGTACTTC,CASSEDTSGGWYEQYF
.,TRBJ1-1,.,TRBV25-1,TGTGCCAGCAGTGACAGGGGCACTGAAGCTTTCTTT,CASSDRGTEAFF
TRBD1,TRBJ1-2,.,TRBV19,TGTGCCAGTAAGGGGGACAGGACCCGACCAAACTATGGCTACACCTTC,CASKGDRTRPNYGYTF
.,TRBJ2-7,.,TRBV15,TGTGCCACCAGCAGAGAAGAGAGAGGTGCGGGATGTTGTGCCTACGAGCAGTACTTC,CATSREERGAGCCAYEQYF
.,TRBJ2-2,.,TRBV2,TGTGCCAGCATTTTAAACCCTCCGTGGTCGACGAACACCGGGGAGCTGTTTTTT,CASILNPPWSTNTGELFF
.,TRBJ2-1,.,TRBV7-3,TGTGCCAGCAGCTACCGGGCCCAAGGGGGGCGGTACAATGAGCAGTTCTTC,CASSYRAQGGRYNEQFF